The following is a T cell receptor (beta chain) sequence with its context. Its specificity is unknown. In blood CD8+ and CD4+ T cells, TCR beta underwent sequencing. The sample is drawn from a study of CD8 T cells in Susac syndrome. Study-wide results and caveats: The number of individuals included in the study's TCR sequencing and HLA analysis was acknowledged as relatively small.

V was trimmed by 3 bases and J by 0 bases, leaving 11 bases between them. Germline V gives CDR1 MGHRA, CDR2 YSYEKL. The CDR3 contains 16 residues. cDNA came from approximately 0.5 to 1 ug RNA primed by random hexamers. TCRdb processed the immunoSEQ multiplex PCR reads anew with MiXCR; each CDR3 protein has one entry. Of roughly 190,000 distinct CDR3 sequences listed, roughly nine tenths are singletons. The V call is TRBV4-1, the J call TRBJ1-4; D is perhaps TRBD1 (6 bases). This TCR came from a human donor with Susac syndrome. The sequencing input was CD4+ T cells from PBMCs. The CDR3 reads CASSQPPGATNEKLFF. The CDR3 nucleotides are TGCGCCAGCAGCCAGCCACCAGGGGCAACTAATGAAAAACTGTTTTTT.